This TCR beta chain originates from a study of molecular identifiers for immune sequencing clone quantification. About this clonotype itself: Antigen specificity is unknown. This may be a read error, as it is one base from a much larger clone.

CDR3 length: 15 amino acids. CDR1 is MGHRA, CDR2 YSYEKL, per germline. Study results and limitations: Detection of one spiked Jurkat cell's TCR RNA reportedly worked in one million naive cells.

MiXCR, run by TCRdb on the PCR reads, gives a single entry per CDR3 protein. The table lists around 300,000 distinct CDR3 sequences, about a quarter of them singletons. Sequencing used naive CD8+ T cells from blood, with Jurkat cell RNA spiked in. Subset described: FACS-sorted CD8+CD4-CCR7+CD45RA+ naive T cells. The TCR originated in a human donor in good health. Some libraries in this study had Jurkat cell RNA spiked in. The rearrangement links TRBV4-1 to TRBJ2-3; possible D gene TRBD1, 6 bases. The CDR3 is CASSRAPAETGTQYF. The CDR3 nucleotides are TGCGCCAGCAGCCGAGCTCCAGCGGAGACAGGTACGCAGTATTTT.